Each of the 10 T cell receptor beta chains below was sequenced from the same sample in a study of human T cells and chemical hapten exposure. Total RNA extraction was carried out from unfractionated whole blood. TCRdb re-derived calls from the 5' RACE reads in MiXCR, one entry per CDR3 protein. The sample gives 110,000 or so distinct CDR3 sequences, approximately 20% of which show up once; 2.5% to 3% is in the top ten. The receptor source for this set is a human donor in good health.

The rearrangement joins TRBV20-1 to TRBJ2-7, with a weak D call TRBD2 (6 bases). The CDR3 is 14 residues long. Germline lookup yields CDR1 DFQATT and CDR2 SNEGSKA (reference sequence). Trimming took off 4 bases at V and 6 bases at J, with 19 bases between the two ends. CDR3 nucleotide sequence: TGCAGTGCTAAGGATGGTGGGGGACTCTCCGAGCAGTACTTC. Its protein is CSAKDGGGLSEQYF.

The rearrangement joins TRBV28 to TRBJ1-4, with 8 nucleotides matching TRBD1. This CDR3 has 15 amino acids. V was clipped by 4 bases and J by 4 bases; unmatched bases: 5. Germline CDR1 reads MDHEN; CDR2 reads SYDVKM. The CDR3 DNA sequence: TGTGCCAGCAGTTCAACAGGGGGAGATAATGAAAAACTGTTTTTT. Translation gives CASSSTGGDNEKLFF.

The CDR3 protein is CATSESGLGYNEQFF. CDR3 coding DNA: TGTGCCACCAGTGAGTCGGGACTAGGTTACAATGAGCAGTTCTTC. The rearrangement links TRBV24-1 to TRBJ2-1; 8 bases line up with TRBD2. Losses at the gene ends were 4 bases for V and 4 bases for J; bases not matched to a gene: 5. Germline CDR1 reads KGHDR; CDR2 reads SFDVKD. The CDR3 has 15 residues.

The rearrangement joins TRBV5-6 to TRBJ1-5, with TRBD1 matching 7 bases. The CDR3 is 15 amino acids. Germline V gives CDR1 SGHDT, CDR2 YYEEEE. Trimming removed 4 bases from V and 2 bases from J; junction bases left unmatched: 6. The CDR3 nucleotides are TGTGCCAGCAGCCACGGGACAGTGGGCAATCAGCCCCAGCATTTT. Translation gives CASSHGTVGNQPQHF.

This clonotype was seen a handful of times. The rearrangement links TRBV18 to TRBJ2-7; D not certain. V shed 1 base and J shed 7 bases, with 17 bases lying between them. Germline CDR1 KGHSH, CDR2 LQKENI. The CDR3 totals 15 residues. The CDR3 nucleotides read TGTGCCAGCTCACCACTTATCTTGAGCCGGTCTGAGCAGTACTTC. Its translation is CASSPLILSRSEQYF.

J is TRBJ2-1 and V is TRBV6-5, with 14 bases that match TRBD2. The germline gives CDR1 MNHEY, CDR2 SVGAGI. V lost 4 bases, J lost 9 bases, and 5 bases stayed unmatched. The CDR3 extends over 15 amino acids. CDR3 nucleotides: TGTGCCAGCAGTTTGAGACTAGCGGGAGGGATTGAGCAGTTCTTC. As protein: CASSLRLAGGIEQFF.

There are many counts of this clonotype. The V gene is TRBV18, the J gene TRBJ2-1; unclear D gene. Trimming shortened V by 6 bases and J by 0 bases, and 9 bases separated the two germline ends. The germline gives CDR1 KGHSH, CDR2 LQKENI. This CDR3 comprises 14 residues. The CDR3, as DNA: TGTGCCAGCTCGGGCGGAAGCTCCTACAATGAGCAGTTCTTC. This encodes CASSGGSSYNEQFF.

This clonotype was counted only a few times. The genes are TRBV29-1 and TRBJ1-1; 11 bases are a match to TRBD1. Germline CDR1 is SQVTM and CDR2 is ANQGSEA. The CDR3 sequence is 15 residues long. The V and J ends lost 3 bases and 2 bases, in that order; junction bases with no gene match: 5. The CDR3 reads CSVEGQGGVNTEAFF. The CDR3, as DNA: TGCAGCGTTGAGGGACAGGGGGGGGTTAACACTGAAGCTTTCTTT. Based on the CDR3 plus reference TRBV29-1 and TRBJ1-1, the full variable domain is SAVISQKPSRDICQRGTSLTIQCQVDSQVTMMFWYRQQPGQSLTLIATANQGSEATYESGFVIDKFPISRPNLTFSTLTVSNMSPEDSSIYLCSVEGQGGVNTEAFFGQGTRLTVV.

The chain combines TRBV28 with TRBJ1-2, with 7 bases lining up with TRBD1. CDR1 MDHEN and CDR2 SYDVKM come from the germline V gene. This CDR3 contains 15 residues. V trimming: 2 bases; J trimming: 4 bases; junction bases outside the gene matches: 7. CDR3 in DNA: TGTGCCAGCAGTTTAGGGACAGCAGAGAGCTATGGCTACACCTTC. This sequence encodes CASSLGTAESYGYTF.

The chain uses TRBV7-9 and TRBJ1-5; D is unresolved. The CDR3 is made up of 15 amino acids. The germline V gene encodes CDR1 SEHNR and CDR2 FQNEAQ (reference sequence). Trimming took off 4 bases at V and 2 bases at J, with 12 bases between the two ends. CDR3 protein: CASSSAGAGNQPQHF. The CDR3 bases are TGTGCCAGCAGCTCAGCAGGAGCTGGCAATCAGCCCCAGCATTTT.